This TCR beta chain was obtained from a study of tissue T cells after allogeneic stem cell transplantation. Survey-depth TCRbeta CDR3 sequencing reported V/J genes and productive frequencies. TCRdb's copy holds only in-frame clones and misses some; the assay was immunoSEQ multiplex PCR. Seen here are thousands of clones, 34% observed once, and the top ten hold under 3.5%. Time point in this sample: mouse harvest day 14 after allogeneic transplant. Mouse grafts combined 10^7 T-cell-depleted bone marrow cells with 10^6 splenic CD5+ T cells. This mouse GVHD model was MHC-mismatched B6 to BALB/c, profiled day 7 or 14. This CDR3 is built from 16 residues. Germline V gene data show CDR1 as KGHTA and CDR2 as FQNQQP. Findings of the study overall: Within patients, tissue anatomy strongly shaped TCR repertoire composition. Motif-based clustering found tissue-specific repertoire signatures shared across patients, though few clones were shared.

In its sample, this clone ranks as medium-sized (0.01 to 0.1%). What it recognizes is unknown. Mouse gene names and germline throughout. The read finishes 1 residue shy of the CDR3 end, and the germline J gene is used to complete it. The rearrangement uses TRBV23 and TRBJ2-2. The TCR originated in a female BALB/c mouse given C57BL/6 T cells with graft-versus-host disease after an allogeneic hematopoietic cell transplant. Sequencing was done on a sample of skin. This chain's CDR3 is CSSSQSTRGGTGQLYF. CDR3 bases read: TGCTCCAGCAGTCAATCGACCAGGGGGGGCACCGGGCAGCTCTAC.